This T cell receptor beta chain was identified in a study of radiation and T cells in renal cell carcinoma. Of note for this clone: Its target is unknown.

The assay was immunoSEQ multiplex PCR, and TCRdb's table has in-frame clones only and misses some. The sample holds 120,000 to 150,000 clones, 70% to 90% seen once. The CDR3 consists of 15 residues. Germline loops: CDR1 SEHNR, CDR2 FQNEAQ (reference sequence). Losses at the gene ends were 2 bases for V and 7 bases for J; bases not matched to a gene: 5. Study-wide points: In blood, top tumor clones expanded by 2 weeks, shrinking by 4. Pretreatment tumor biopsies were lacking, so baseline clonotypes are unknown.

The time point denotes: blood 4 weeks post-SBRT, at nephrectomy. Specified treatment: 15 Gy SBRT to primary tumor, nephrectomy 4 weeks later. Nephrectomy followed 15 Gy stereotactic body radiation by 4 weeks. The tumor was a clear cell renal cell carcinoma. This receptor was obtained from a woman aged 45-65 years with renal cell carcinoma. This specimen was blood, taken from a patient whose treatment included radiotherapy and nephrectomy. The chain combines TRBV7-9 with TRBJ1-6; TRBD1 agrees at 7 bases. The CDR3 region is CASSLTGVGNSPLHF. In DNA form, the CDR3 reads TGTGCCAGCAGCTTAACAGGGGTAGGGAATTCACCCCTCCACTTT.